The text below deals with one T cell receptor beta chain. These data are taken from a study of blood T cell repertoires in COVID-19. Study-level background: The United States, Italy and Spain were the sources of the acute and convalescent COVID-19 samples. Sources were T cells, B-cell-depleted T cells, or PBMCs; the material itself was cDNA or gDNA.

Authors' analysis steps: Reference gene primers were amplified, and this amplification served to estimate nucleated cell counts. Some clones are missing from TCRdb's copy, which holds only in-frame ones; the method was immunoSEQ multiplex PCR. V and J calls and clone size are as listed in that table; D and trimming were resolved from the DNA. The sample gives tens of thousands of clones, 77% of which show up once; roughly 16% is in the top ten. V lost 2 bases to trimming and J lost 7 bases; unmatched junction nucleotides: 5. This CDR3 is 13 amino acids long. Germline V gene data show CDR1 as MNHEY and CDR2 as SVGEGT.

The receptor's source is a man older than 75 with active or convalescent COVID-19. V is TRBV6-2 or TRBV6-3 and J is TRBJ2-7; 7 bases map to TRBD2. Sequenced sample: peripheral blood. The CDR3 DNA reads as TGTGCCAGCAGTTACGTCGGGGAGGGGGAGCAGTACTTC. Residues: CASSYVGEGEQYF.